The clone carrying this TCR beta chain was found a few times. Its cognate antigen is unknown. The entry originates in a study of beta chain features in type 1 diabetes. Study-wide points: Among all four CD4+ subsets, Type 1 diabetes patients had TCRB CDR3s that were moderately but significantly shorter.

Isolation of CD4+ naive, central memory, regulatory and stem cell-like memory cells was achieved by sorting via CD45RO/CCR7/CD25/CD127/CD95/CD27. The V and J ends lost 8 bases and 0 bases respectively, with 13 bases between them. This CDR3 region has 14 residues. Expressed TCRB transcripts were sequenced, since all the RNA that had been isolated was reverse transcribed. TCRdb keeps only in-frame clones here, not all; method: immunoSEQ multiplex PCR. Of around 600,000 clones listed, under 15% are singletons. The sequenced material came from naive CD4+ T cells from blood. The chain joins TRBV23-1 to TRBJ1-1; D unresolved. TRBV23-1 is known as an ORF, though its function is uncertain. The sequence was obtained from a man aged 25 to 45 with type 1 diabetes. The CDR3 DNA reads TGCGCCAGCCCTCGCCAAGCGGTGAACACTGAAGCTTTCTTT. This translates into CASPRQAVNTEAFF.